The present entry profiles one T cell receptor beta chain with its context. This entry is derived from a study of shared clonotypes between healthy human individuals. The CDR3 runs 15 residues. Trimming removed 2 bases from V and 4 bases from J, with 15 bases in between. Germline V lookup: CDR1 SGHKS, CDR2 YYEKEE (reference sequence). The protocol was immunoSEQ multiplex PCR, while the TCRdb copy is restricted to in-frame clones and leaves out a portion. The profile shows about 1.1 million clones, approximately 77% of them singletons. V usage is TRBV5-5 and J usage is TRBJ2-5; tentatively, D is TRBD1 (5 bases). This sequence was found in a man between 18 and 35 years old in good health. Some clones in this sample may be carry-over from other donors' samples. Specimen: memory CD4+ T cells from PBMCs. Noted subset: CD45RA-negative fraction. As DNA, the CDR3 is TGTGCCAGCAGCTTTGGGGCCCAACCGGGAGAGACCCAGTACTTC. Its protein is CASSFGAQPGETQYF.